These 18 T cell receptor beta chains share one sample of origin, sequenced in a study of blood T cell repertoires in COVID-19 (dated by TCRdb to the early 2020s). The method was the immunoSEQ multiplex PCR assay. TCRdb provides this immuneACCESS table in a form limited to in-frame rearrangements. Some clones are lacking; in checked studies, under half of them reflect an unresolved V gene, and why the rest are absent is not known. The sample yields 200,000 to 250,000 clones; around four fifths were counted once. The ten largest account for approximately 6.3% of the sample. The sequenced sample consisted of peripheral blood. The receptors derive from a woman between 55 and 75 years old with active or convalescent COVID-19.

The V and J genes are TRBV14 and TRBJ2-5; 11 bases agree with TRBD2. The CDR3 has 14 amino acids. The germline CDR1 and CDR2 sequences are SGHDN and FVKESK. J was trimmed by 4 bases and V by 3 bases; bases with no gene match: 1. This chain's CDR3 is CASSHGLAGETQYF. The CDR3 nucleotides read TGTGCCAGCAGCCATGGACTAGCGGGAGAGACCCAGTACTTC.

The rearrangement uses TRBV5-8 and TRBJ1-1; TRBD1 agrees at 8 bases. Trimming cost V 3 bases and J 0 bases; bases outside gene matches: 4. Germline assignment: CDR1 SGHTS and CDR2 YDEGEE. This CDR3 contains 15 residues. The CDR3 loop is CASSSGTGLNTEAFF. The CDR3 DNA follows: TGTGCCAGCAGCTCCGGGACAGGTTTGAACACTGAAGCTTTCTTT.

The chain is built from TRBV19 and TRBJ1-1; D may be TRBD1 (6 bases). Germline-derived CDR1 and CDR2 are LNHDA and SQIVND (reference sequence). The CDR3 spans 16 residues. With 0 bases removed from V and 1 base from J, the gap between germline ends came to 12 bases. The CDR3 region is CASSIDSTGWNTEAFF. For the CDR3, the DNA is TGTGCCAGTAGTATAGACTCTACAGGGTGGAACACTGAAGCTTTCTTT. Full variable domain (remainder filled in from reference TRBV19 and TRBJ1-1): DGGITQSPKYLFRKEGQNVTLSCEQNLNHDAMYWYRQDPGQGLRLIYYSQIVNDFQKGDIAEGYSVSREKKESFPLTVTSAQKNPTAFYLCASSIDSTGWNTEAFFGQGTRLTVV.

The rearrangement uses TRBV27 and TRBJ2-2; no firm D call. Trimming removed 8 bases at V and 7 bases at J, with 8 bases between. Looked up from germline, CDR1 is MNHEY and CDR2 is SMNVEV (reference sequence). The CDR3 covers 11 residues. The CDR3 loop reads CASLLSGELFF. The CDR3 DNA reads TGTGCCAGCCTCCTGAGCGGGGAGCTGTTTTTT.

The gene calls are TRBV7-2 and TRBJ2-1; 11 nucleotides agree with TRBD2. V trimming: 4 bases; J trimming: 5 bases; junction bases outside the gene matches: 4. This CDR3 region has 15 residues. Per the germline V gene, CDR1 is SGHTA and CDR2 is FQGNSA. The CDR3, as DNA: TGTGCCAGCAGCTATAGCGGGGGGGCAAACAATGAGCAGTTCTTC. Residues: CASSYSGGANNEQFF.

The gene calls are TRBV6-1 and TRBJ1-4, with 9 bases lining up with TRBD1. Germline trimming cut 3 bases from V and 7 bases from J; bases unmatched to any gene: 6. This CDR3 is built from 15 residues. Germline V gene sequence: CDR1 MNHNS, CDR2 SASEGT. The CDR3 here is CASSDGDRGVEKLFF. The CDR3, as DNA: TGTGCCAGCAGTGACGGAGACAGGGGGGTTGAAAAACTGTTTTTT.

This chain uses TRBV24-1 with TRBJ1-1; D might be TRBD1 (5 bases). Between the trimmed V and J ends, which lost 2 bases and 0 bases, there was a span of 6 bases. Germline V gene lookup returns CDR1 KGHDR and CDR2 SFDVKD. CDR3 length: 14 amino acids. The CDR3 DNA reads as TGTGCCACCAGTGATTCGACAGTGAACACTGAAGCTTTCTTT. Protein sequence: CATSDSTVNTEAFF.

The rearrangement links TRBV6-5 to TRBJ2-7; 7 nucleotides match TRBD1. The germline V gene encodes CDR1 MNHEY and CDR2 SVGAGI. V lost 6 bases and J lost 2; bases outside the gene matches: 7. There are 14 residues in the CDR3. The DNA for the CDR3 is TGTGCCAGCAGCGCCCCGGGACAGCCCTACGAGCAGTACTTC. Amino acids: CASSAPGQPYEQYF.

This clone was seen only a few times. The DNA for the CDR3 is TGTGCCAGTCGAGTAGGGGCCGGGGGCACTGAAGCTTTCTTT. Translating gives CASRVGAGGTEAFF. The chain recombines TRBV19 with TRBJ1-1, with a weak D call TRBD1 (5 bases). Germline V gene lookup returns CDR1 LNHDA and CDR2 SQIVND (reference sequence). The CDR3 covers 14 residues. Trimming shortened V by 8 bases and J by 4 bases, and 17 bases separated the two germline ends.

The chain employs TRBV2 and TRBJ1-1; possibly TRBD1 for D (6 bases). Germline-derived CDR1 and CDR2 are SNHLY and FYNNEI. The CDR3 extends over 13 amino acids. Between the trimmed V and J ends, which lost 9 bases and 0 bases, there was a span of 11 bases. This chain's CDR3 is CASGQYMNTEAFF. In DNA, the CDR3 is TGTGCCAGTGGACAGTACATGAACACTGAAGCTTTCTTT. The whole variable domain, remainder taken from reference TRBV2 and TRBJ1-1, is EPEVTQTPSHQVTQMGQEVILRCVPISNHLYFYWYRQILGQKVEFLVSFYNNEISEKSEIFDDQFSVERPDGSNFTLKIRSTKLEDSAMYFCASGQYMNTEAFFGQGTRLTVV.

The chain links TRBV18 to TRBJ2-3; D is undetermined. CDR3 size: 11 residues. Germline CDR1 and CDR2: KGHSH and LQKENI. Trimming shortened V by 3 bases and J by 7 bases, and 5 bases separated the two germline ends. CDR3 nucleotide sequence: TGTGCCAGCTCACCTGGGCATACGCAGTATTTT. It specifies CASSPGHTQYF.

The chain carries TRBV6-6 and TRBJ2-5, with D possibly being TRBD1 (6 bases). Trimming stripped 8 bases from V and 5 bases from J, with 21 bases between. This CDR3 is built from 15 residues. Germline-derived CDR1 and CDR2 are MNHNY and SVGAGI (reference sequence). CDR3 nucleotide sequence: TGTGCCAGCGCAGGGGCAGGCGGGTACCGGGAGACCCAGTACTTC. Amino acids: CASAGAGGYRETQYF.

The V and J genes are TRBV5-5 and TRBJ2-3, with D perhaps TRBD2 (5 bases). The V end lost 0 bases, the J end lost 1 base, and 15 bases lay between the germline ends. This CDR3 comprises 17 residues. Looked up from germline, CDR1 is SGHKS and CDR2 is YYEKEE (reference sequence). Here the CDR3 DNA reads TGTGCCAGCAGCTTGGATGGACTCCCTAGGGGCACAGATACGCAGTATTTT. This translates into CASSLDGLPRGTDTQYF.

The chain links TRBV30 to TRBJ1-6, with TRBD1 as a possible D gene (5 bases). Trimming left V 5 bases short and J 7 bases short, with 15 bases between. CDR3 length equals 14 residues. Germline CDR1 and CDR2: GTSNPN and SVGIG (reference sequence). This chain's CDR3 is CAWGQTVTNSPLHF. In nucleotides, the CDR3 is TGTGCCTGGGGGCAGACAGTGACCAATTCACCCCTCCACTTT.

A few counts support this clone. The chain has TRBV27 and TRBJ2-5; tentative D call: TRBD2 (5 bases). Trimming pared 5 bases from V and 5 bases from J, leaving 15 bases between. CDR3 length: 14 amino acids. Per the germline V gene, CDR1 is MNHEY and CDR2 is SMNVEV (reference sequence). CDR3 amino acids: CASSRAGHWETQYF. The CDR3 nucleotides are TGTGCCAGCAGTAGGGCGGGCCATTGGGAGACCCAGTACTTC.

The CDR3 reads CASSTQGSEQFF. The CDR3 DNA follows: TGTGCCAGTAGTACACAGGGGAGTGAGCAGTTCTTC. The chain has TRBV19 and TRBJ2-1, with 7 bases identical to TRBD1. V lost 4 bases and J lost 9; bases outside the gene matches: 3. Germline V gene sequence: CDR1 LNHDA, CDR2 SQIVND (reference sequence). The CDR3 sequence is 12 residues long.

The chain joins TRBV15 to TRBJ2-7; 10 positions agree with TRBD2. Looked up from germline, CDR1 is LNHNV and CDR2 is YYDKDF (reference sequence). This CDR3 region has 20 residues. J gave up 4 bases and V 0 bases, and 18 bases lay outside the gene matches. The CDR3 nucleotides read TGTGCCACCAGCAGAGATAACAGTCCAATTTATAGCGGGAGGAGGTACGAGCAGTACTTC. This translates into CATSRDNSPIYSGRRYEQYF.

The chain joins TRBV6-5 to TRBJ2-1; D is perhaps TRBD2 (5 bases). The CDR3 runs 13 residues. Germline V gene lookup returns CDR1 MNHEY and CDR2 SVGAGI. The V end was cut by 10 bases, the J end by 6 bases, with 16 bases between. The CDR3 region is CATQRDLRNEQFF. The DNA of the CDR3 is TGTGCCACTCAACGGGATCTACGCAATGAGCAGTTCTTC.